This T cell receptor beta chain stems from a study of control samples from healthy donors and cancer patients. Method: immunoSEQ multiplex PCR; TCRdb's copy keeps in-frame clones and lacks some. This sample has about 80,000 clones, with roughly 82% found just once. Deletions cut 1 base from V and 7 bases from J, with 13 bases between. There are 14 residues in the CDR3. Germline V gene data show CDR1 as SGHVS and CDR2 as FQNEAQ. Sequencing was performed on PBMCs. The TCR originated in a man between 60 and 70 years old with head and neck cancer. This rearrangement joins TRBV7-8 to TRBJ1-1; D is undetermined. The CDR3 sequence: CASSLELGPYEAFF. The CDR3 nucleotides read TGTGCCAGCAGCTTAGAACTGGGCCCTTATGAAGCTTTCTTT.